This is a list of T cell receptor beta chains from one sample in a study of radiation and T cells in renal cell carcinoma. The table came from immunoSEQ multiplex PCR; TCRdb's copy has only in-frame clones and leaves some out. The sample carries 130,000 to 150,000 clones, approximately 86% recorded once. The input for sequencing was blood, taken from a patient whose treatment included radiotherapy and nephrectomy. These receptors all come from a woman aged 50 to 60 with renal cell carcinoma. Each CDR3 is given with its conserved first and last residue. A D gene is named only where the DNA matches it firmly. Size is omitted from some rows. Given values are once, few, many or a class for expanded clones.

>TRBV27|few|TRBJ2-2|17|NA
TGTGCCAGCAGTTTAGGGATTTCATCCTGGAACACCGGGGAGCTGTTTTTT
CASSLGISSWNTGELFF
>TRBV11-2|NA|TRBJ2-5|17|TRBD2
TGTGCCAGCAGCTTAGGGGCTAGCGGGAGGGCATTAGAGACCCAGTACTTC
CASSLGASGRALETQYF
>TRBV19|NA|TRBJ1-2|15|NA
TGTGCCAGTAGTATAGATTTGTTCGGGGTAGGTGGCTACACCTTC
CASSIDLFGVGGYTF
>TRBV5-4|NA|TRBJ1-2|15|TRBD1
TGTGCCAGCAGCCCGACCGGGACAGGGTTCGATGGCTACACCTTC
CASSPTGTGFDGYTF
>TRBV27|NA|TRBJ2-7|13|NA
TGTGCCAGCAGTCCAGACCCCGACTACGAGCAGTACTTC
CASSPDPDYEQYF
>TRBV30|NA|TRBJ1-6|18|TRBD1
TGTGCCTGGAGCGGGACAGGGGGCGCTTTCTCCTATAATTCACCCCTCCACTTT
CAWSGTGGAFSYNSPLHF
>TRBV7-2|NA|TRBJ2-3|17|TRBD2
TGTGCCAGCATTCCCCAGTCACTGGACCCTAGCGGGGGTGAGCAGTATTTT
CASIPQSLDPSGGEQYF
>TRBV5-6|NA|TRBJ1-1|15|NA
TGTGCCAGCAGCTTCTTGGAGGGCTCTAACACTGAAGCTTTCTTT
CASSFLEGSNTEAFF
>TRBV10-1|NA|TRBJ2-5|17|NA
TGCGCCAGCAGTGAGTCTTCAGGAGGGGTAAATCAAGAGACCCAGTACTTC
CASSESSGGVNQETQYF
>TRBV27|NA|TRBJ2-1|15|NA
TGTGCCAGCAGCCGGACCCAGAGCTCCTACAATGAGCAGTTCTTC
CASSRTQSSYNEQFF
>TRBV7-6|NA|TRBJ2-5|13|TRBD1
TGTGCCAGCAGCCAGGGACAGGAAGAGACCCAGTACTTC
CASSQGQEETQYF
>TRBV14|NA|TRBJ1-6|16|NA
TGTGCCAGCAGCTTCCAGGGAGGGGGTTATAATTCACCCCTCCACTTT
CASSFQGGGYNSPLHF
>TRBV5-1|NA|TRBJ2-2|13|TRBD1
TGCGCCAGCAGCAGGACAGGTTCCGGGGAGCTGTTTTTT
CASSRTGSGELFF
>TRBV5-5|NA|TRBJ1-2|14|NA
TGTGCCAGCAGCTTATCGGGATCTCATAATGGCTACACCTTC
CASSLSGSHNGYTF
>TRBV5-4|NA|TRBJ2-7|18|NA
TGTGCCAGCAGCTTGTTCGGTTCAGGAGGGGTGCTTTCCTACGAGCAGTACTTC
CASSLFGSGGVLSYEQYF
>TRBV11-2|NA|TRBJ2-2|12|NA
TGTGCCAGCAGCTTAGGGACCGGGGAGCTGTTTTTT
CASSLGTGELFF
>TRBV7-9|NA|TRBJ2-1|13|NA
TGTGCCAGCAGCTTAGCGCACGGGGGTGAGCAGTTCTTC
CASSLAHGGEQFF
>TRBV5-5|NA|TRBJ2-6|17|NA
TGTGCCAGCGCCAAGTTTTCCACACAAAGTCGGGCCAACGTCCTGACTTTC
CASAKFSTQSRANVLTF
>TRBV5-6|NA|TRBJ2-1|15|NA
TGTGCCAGCAGCCCGGGGGCGGGAGACTACAATGAGCAGTTCTTC
CASSPGAGDYNEQFF
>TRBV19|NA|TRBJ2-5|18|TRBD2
TGTGCCAGTAGTATACCCAGGACTAGCGGGAGGGTAGAAGAGACCCAGTACTTC
CASSIPRTSGRVEETQYF
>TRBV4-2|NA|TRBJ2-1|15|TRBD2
TGTGCCAGCACCTCCGGGACTAGCGTAGAGAATGAGCAGTTCTTC
CASTSGTSVENEQFF
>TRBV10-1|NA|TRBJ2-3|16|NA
TGCGCCAGCAGTGAGGCTCGGGGTATAGGGGCAGATACGCAGTATTTT
CASSEARGIGADTQYF